These 28 T cell receptor beta chains share one sample of origin, sequenced in a study of tumor-infiltrating lymphocytes in glioblastoma multiforme. Multiple V-beta primers and a C-beta primer amplified TCRB from RNA. TCRdb called the multiplex PCR reads again in MiXCR, with one record for every CDR3 protein. Of 9,000 to 10,000 distinct CDR3 sequences listed, less than 75% are singletons. The specimen sequenced was brain tumor tissue. The source of these receptors is a male donor with glioblastoma.

Comments on this clonotype: A read error may account for a junction end that differs from germline. The V and J genes are TRBV11-2 and TRBJ2-1, with D possibly being TRBD1 (5 bases). Germline V gene sequence: CDR1 SGHAT, CDR2 FQNNGV. CDR3 length: 15 residues. This chain's CDR3 is CASSFDRTGSNEQFF. The CDR3 coding sequence is TGTGCCAGCAGCTTTGATCGTACAGGATCCAATGAGCAGTTCTTT.

Concerning this clonotype: Given the absence of the conserved phenylalanine or tryptophan at the CDR3 end, a read error is likely. V usage is TRBV11-2 and J usage is TRBJ2-2; the match to TRBD2 covers 7 bases. The CDR3 runs to 20 residues. Germline CDR1 is SGHAT and CDR2 is FQNNGV. V gave up 7 bases and J gave up 3 bases; unmatched junction bases: 23. In DNA, the CDR3 is TGTGCCAGCACCCCCTCATTCGGCAAGGGCCTAGCGGTAGACACCGGGGAGCTGTTTTCT. Amino acids: CASTPSFGKGLAVDTGELFS.

Worth noting for this clonotype: One junction end disagrees with the germline gene, perhaps due to a read error. The chain couples TRBV29-1 to TRBJ1-5; D call uncertain. This CDR3 is 13 amino acids long. CDR1 SQVTM and CDR2 ANQGSEA come from the germline V gene. Here the CDR3 reads CCVGENSNQPQHF. The CDR3 nucleotides are TGCTGCGTTGGAGAAAATAGCAATCAGCCTCAGCATTTT.

CDR3 coding DNA: TGCAGCGTTGAGGACCGGCGGACTGGCATATATTTT. Translation gives CSVEDRRTGIYF. V and J are TRBV29-1 and TRBJ1-3; D not resolved. With 3 bases removed from V and 12 bases from J, the gap between germline ends came to 15 bases. CDR1 and CDR2 (germline): SQVTM, ANQGSEA. The CDR3 has 12 residues.

Comments on this clonotype: The missing conserved phenylalanine or tryptophan at the end of this CDR3 makes a read error likely. The chain is built from TRBV7-9 and TRBJ1-4; D gene uncertain. The CDR3 has 14 residues. Trimming left V 2 bases short and J 8 bases short, with 12 bases between. CDR1 SEHNR and CDR2 FQNEAQ come from the germline V gene (reference sequence). CDR3 amino acids: CASSLRREKEKLFL. CDR3 coding DNA: TGTGCCAGCAGCTTACGGCGAGAGAAAGAAAAACTGTTTTTG.

A note on this clonotype: A junction end diverges from the germline sequence, so it may reflect a read error. V is TRBV11-1 and J is TRBJ1-1; D gene uncertain. The CDR3 has 12 amino acids. Germline assignment: CDR1 SGHAT and CDR2 FQDESV (reference sequence). The CDR3 DNA reads TGCGCTAGCAGCTTAGTACAGACTGAAGCTATCTTT. It encodes CASSLVQTEAIF. The variable domain in full, completed from reference TRBV11-1 and TRBJ1-1, reads EAEVAQSPRYKITEKSQAVAFWCDPISGHATLYWYRQILGQGPELLVQFQDESVVDDSQLPKDRFSAERLKGVDSTLKIQPAELGDSAMYLCASSLVQTEAIFGQGTRLTVV.

The rearrangement joins TRBV30 to TRBJ2-5; D not resolved. The V end lost 2 bases, the J end lost 3 bases, and 4 bases lay between the germline ends. The length of the CDR3 is 11 residues. The V gene's germline CDR1 is GTSNPN and CDR2 SVGIG (reference sequence). CDR3 sequence reads: CAWSFKETQYF. Written as DNA, the CDR3 is TGTGCCTGGAGTTTCAAAGAGACCCAGTACTTC. The whole variable domain, filled in from reference TRBV30 and TRBJ2-5, reads SQTIHQWPATLVQPVGSPLSLECTVEGTSNPNLYWYRQAAGRGLQLLFYSVGIGQISSEVPQNLSASRPQDRQFILSSKKLLLSDSGFYLCAWSFKETQYFGPGTRLLVL.

Details on this clonotype: No conserved phenylalanine or tryptophan ends this CDR3, so it is likely a read error. The V call is TRBV4-1, the J call TRBJ2-1; TRBD2 aligns across 9 bases. This CDR3 region has 18 residues. The germline CDR1 and CDR2 sequences are MGHRA and YSYEKL. This chain's CDR3 is CASGQEAGGGRGYNEQFL. DNA of the CDR3: TGCGCCAGCGGCCAAGAAGCAGGTGGCGGGAGGGGCTACAATGAGCAGTTCCTC.

Many counts were recorded for this clonotype. At one boundary the junction diverges from the germline segment, which might be a read error. This chain uses TRBV28 with TRBJ2-6; maybe TRBD1 (5 bases). Germline CDR1 reads MDHEN; CDR2 reads SYDVKM. This CDR3 has 16 residues. This CDR3 reads CANSINTGSGANVLTF. The DNA for the CDR3 is TGTGCCAACAGTATAAATACAGGCTCTGGGGCCAACGTCCTGACTTTC.

The rearrangement links TRBV14 to TRBJ2-3; D remains ambiguous. Germline CDR1 reads SGHDN; CDR2 reads FVKESK. V shed 1 base and J shed 5 bases, with 7 bases lying between them. The CDR3 is 13 residues long. CDR3 sequence reads: CASSQGFRDTQYF. CDR3 coding DNA: TGTGCCAGCAGCCAAGGGTTCCGAGATACGCAGTATTTT.

As to this clonotype: The junction does not match germline at one end; this may be a read error. The chain links TRBV11-2 to TRBJ2-7; tentative D call: TRBD2 (5 bases). There are 15 residues in the CDR3. Germline-derived CDR1 and CDR2 are SGHAT and FQNNGV. The CDR3 DNA sequence: TGTGCCAGCAGCTTCTCTAGCCTAGCACTATACAAGCAGAATTTC. The encoded protein is CASSFSSLALYKQNF.

The chain recombines TRBV5-1 with TRBJ2-1; D is ambiguous. Germline V gives CDR1 SGHRS, CDR2 YFSETQ. The CDR3 is 15 amino acids. The CDR3 protein is CDGSLLVGSYNEQFF. Here the CDR3 DNA reads TGCGACGGCAGCTTGTTAGTGGGATCCTACAATGAGCAGTTCTTC. Variable domain in full (rest from reference TRBV5-1 and TRBJ2-1): KAGVTQTPRYLIKTRGQQVTLSCSPISGHRSVSWYQQTPGQGLQFLFEYFSETQRNKGNFPGRFSGRQFSNSRSEMNVSTLELGDSALYLCDGSLLVGSYNEQFFGPGTRLTVL.

V gene TRBV4-1 combines with J gene TRBJ1-6, with unresolved D. This CDR3 contains 16 residues. Between the trimmed V and J ends, which lost 4 bases and 0 bases, there was a span of 10 bases. The germline V gene encodes CDR1 MGHRA and CDR2 YSYEKL. The CDR3 bases are TGCGCCAGCAGCCTTAGCGTGAGCTCCTATAATTCACCCCTCCACTTT. It specifies CASSLSVSSYNSPLHF.

Concerning this clonotype itself: One junction end disagrees with the germline gene, perhaps due to a read error. The chain recombines TRBV11-1 with TRBJ2-3; TRBD2 matches at 9 bases. Germline CDR1 and CDR2: SGHAT and FQDESV (reference sequence). The length of the CDR3 is 15 residues. CDR3 DNA sequence: TGTGCCAGCAGCTTGACTAGCGGTTCCACAGATGCGCAGTATTTT. Its protein product is CASSLTSGSTDAQYF.

A word on this clonotype: A much larger clone is a single base away; this may be a read error. The J gene is TRBJ2-1, the V gene TRBV29-1, with TRBD1 matching over 8 bases. Germline CDR1 SQVTM, CDR2 ANQGSEA. V was pared by 0 bases and J by 2 bases, with 6 bases of the junction left unmatched. This CDR3 comprises 16 residues. In DNA form, the CDR3 reads TGCAGCGTTGAAGACCCGGACAGGGAAACCTACAATGAGCAGTTCTTC. Amino acid sequence: CSVEDPDRETYNEQFF.

In the case of this clonotype: A much more abundant neighbour one base away suggests this may be a read error. V and J are TRBV2 and TRBJ1-4; D is uncertain. The CDR3 is 13 amino acids. Germline loops: CDR1 SNHLY, CDR2 FYNNEI. As DNA, the CDR3 is TGTGCCAGCAGAACCAGAAACAATGATAAACTGTTTTTT. Its protein product is CASRTRNNDKLFF.

As for this clonotype: At one boundary the junction diverges from the germline segment, which might be a read error. This chain links TRBV7-8 with TRBJ2-1, with TRBD2 matching 7 bases. Per germline, CDR1 SGHVS and CDR2 FQNEAQ. The CDR3 spans 16 residues. CDR3 nucleotides: TGTGCCAGTAGCTTAGCGGGCGGCTTCGTCTACAATGAGCAGTTCTTC. Translated: CASSLAGGFVYNEQFF.

This clonotype appeared once. The CDR3 does not close with the conserved phenylalanine or tryptophan, likely indicating a read error. The chain uses TRBV11-2 and TRBJ2-1; 7 bases map to TRBD1. Germline V lookup: CDR1 SGHAT, CDR2 FQNNGV. V gave up 3 bases and J gave up 6 bases; unmatched junction bases: 14. The CDR3 consists of 17 residues. Written as DNA, the CDR3 is TGTGCCAGCAGCTTCGCAGTAAGGGGGCCTCCGCGCAATGAGCAGTTCGTC. It translates to CASSFAVRGPPRNEQFV.

In this sample, this clonotype turned up many times. This chain connects TRBV10-2 to TRBJ2-2; 11 bases are shared with TRBD2. This CDR3 has 14 amino acids. Germline values: CDR1 WSHSY, CDR2 SAAADI. J gave up 5 bases and V 8 bases, and 4 bases lay outside the gene matches. CDR3 protein: CASGTSGQTGELFF. The CDR3 DNA reads as TGCGCCAGCGGGACTAGCGGACAGACCGGGGAGCTGTTTTTT.

Worth noting for this clonotype: Germline is not matched at one junction end, which may reflect a read error. CDR3 amino acids: CANSREDDSRKYF. The CDR3 nucleotides are TGTGCCAACAGCCGAGAAGACGACTCTCGGAAGTACTTC. The chain recombines TRBV4-2 with TRBJ2-7; D is unclear. The CDR3 sequence is 13 residues long. Germline V lookup: CDR1 LGHNA, CDR2 YNFKEQ.

The chain employs TRBV20-1 and TRBJ2-1; 8 bases map to TRBD2. Germline trimming cut 6 bases from V and 6 bases from J; bases unmatched to any gene: 13. CDR3 length: 15 residues. The germline CDR1 and CDR2 sequences are DFQATT and SNEGSKA (reference sequence). CDR3 coding DNA: TGCAGTGCAGGATTAATGGGACTAGTGCTCAATGAGCAGTTCTTC. This gives the protein CSAGLMGLVLNEQFF.

The V call is TRBV11-2, the J call TRBJ1-3, with D hard to call. The germline gives CDR1 SGHAT, CDR2 FQNNGV. There are 15 residues in the CDR3. V gave up 1 base and J gave up 0 bases, with 7 bases separating them. CDR3 in DNA: TGTGCCAGCAGCTTAGCCCCCTACTCTGGAAACACCATATATTTT. The encoded protein is CASSLAPYSGNTIYF.

This clonotype showed up just a few times. This clone may be a read error of a much larger clone one base away. The rearrangement links TRBV7-3 to TRBJ2-3; 14 positions agree with TRBD2. Germline V lookup: CDR1 SGHTA, CDR2 FQGTGA. The CDR3 contains 15 residues. This CDR3 reads CAGSLGTSGRGTQYF. As DNA, the CDR3 is TGTGCCGGCAGCCTCGGGACTAGCGGGAGAGGTACGCAGTATTTT.

This clonotype was seen a few times. The chain employs TRBV20-1 and TRBJ2-7, with D possibly TRBD2 on 7 matching bases. Germline V gene lookup returns CDR1 DFQATT and CDR2 SNEGSKA (reference sequence). The ends were cut back, 7 bases at V and 8 bases at J, with 21 bases in the middle. There are 13 residues in the CDR3. The chain's CDR3 is CSVGGLVGGQQYF. CDR3 DNA: TGCAGTGTGGGGGGGCTAGTGGGAGGACAGCAGTACTTC.

This clonotype occurred once. CDR3 nucleotide sequence: TGTGCCATCAGTGTCGGGGCAACGGGAGGTTGCAATGAGCAGTTCTTC. This gives the protein CAISVGATGGCNEQFF. The V and J genes are TRBV10-3 and TRBJ2-1; 7 bases line up with TRBD2. The CDR3 runs to 16 residues. Losses at the gene ends were 4 bases for V and 6 bases for J; bases not matched to a gene: 12. Germline V lookup: CDR1 ENHRY, CDR2 SYGVKD.

The CDR3 is CTSSGGTSGTNYEQYF. In DNA, the CDR3 is TGCACTAGCAGCGGAGGGACTAGCGGGACAAATTACGAGCAGTACTTC. This chain connects TRBV5-1 to TRBJ2-7; 13 bases line up with TRBD2. Germline loops: CDR1 SGHRS, CDR2 YFSETQ. CDR3 length: 16 amino acids.

To note about this clonotype: Germline is not matched at one junction end, which may reflect a read error. The chain combines TRBV4-1 with TRBJ2-2, with a tentative D call TRBD2 (6 bases). The length of the CDR3 is 15 residues. Germline CDR1 is MGHRA and CDR2 is YSYEKL. CDR3 sequence: CASSPYTSNTGEVFF. Written as DNA, the CDR3 is TGCGCCAGCAGCCCGTATACTAGTAACACCGGGGAGGTGTTTTTT.

The chain has TRBV11-2 and TRBJ1-1, with 8 nucleotides matching TRBD1. CDR3 size: 13 residues. V lost 3 bases, J lost 8 bases, and 5 bases stayed unmatched. Germline V gene sequence: CDR1 SGHAT, CDR2 FQNNGV. The CDR3 loop is CASSFQGALEAFF. DNA for the CDR3: TGTGCCAGCAGCTTTCAGGGGGCTCTCGAAGCTTTCTTT.